The T cell receptor beta chain described here comes from a study of blood T cell repertoires in COVID-19. Background on the study: Whether acute or convalescent, the COVID-19 samples came from the United States, Italy and Spain. PBMCs, B-cell-depleted T cells, or T cells provided the cDNA or gDNA that made up the material.

In the original workflow: Researchers report that nucleated cell counts were estimated from reference gene primer amplification. The data were produced by immunoSEQ multiplex PCR, yet TCRdb's version contains in-frame clones alone and is incomplete. That table gives V, J and clone size, and the DNA gave D and trimming. The sample carries about 210,000 clones, 70% to 90% recorded once. V dropped 2 bases and J dropped 1 base, with 8 bases sitting between them. Germline V gene lookup returns CDR1 SGHAT and CDR2 FQNNGV. CDR3 length equals 14 residues. Input material: peripheral blood. This chain connects TRBV11-2 to TRBJ1-1; the D gene is possibly TRBD1 (5 bases). The receptor's source is a man aged 18 to 35 with active or convalescent COVID-19. CDR3 in amino acids: CASSLRGSNTEAFF. The CDR3 DNA reads as TGTGCCAGCAGCTTACGGGGGTCGAACACTGAAGCTTTCTTT. Looking up the rest from reference TRBV11-2 and TRBJ1-1 gives the full variable domain: EAGVAQSPRYKIIEKRQSVAFWCNPISGHATLYWYQQILGQGPKLLIQFQNNGVVDDSQLPKDRFSAERLKGVDSTLKIQPAKLEDSAVYLCASSLRGSNTEAFFGQGTRLTVV.